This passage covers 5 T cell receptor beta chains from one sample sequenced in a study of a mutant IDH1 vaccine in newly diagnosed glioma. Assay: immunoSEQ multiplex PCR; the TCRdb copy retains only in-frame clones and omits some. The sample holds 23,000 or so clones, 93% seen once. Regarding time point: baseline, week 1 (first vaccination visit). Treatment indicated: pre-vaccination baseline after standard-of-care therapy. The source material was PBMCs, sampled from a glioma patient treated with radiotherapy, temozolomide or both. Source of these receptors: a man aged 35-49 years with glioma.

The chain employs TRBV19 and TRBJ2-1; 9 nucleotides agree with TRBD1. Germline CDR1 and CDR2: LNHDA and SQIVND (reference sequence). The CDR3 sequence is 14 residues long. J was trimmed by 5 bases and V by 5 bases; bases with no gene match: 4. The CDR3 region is CASSVGQGNNEQFF. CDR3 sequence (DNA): TGTGCCAGTAGTGTTGGACAGGGGAACAATGAGCAGTTCTTC.

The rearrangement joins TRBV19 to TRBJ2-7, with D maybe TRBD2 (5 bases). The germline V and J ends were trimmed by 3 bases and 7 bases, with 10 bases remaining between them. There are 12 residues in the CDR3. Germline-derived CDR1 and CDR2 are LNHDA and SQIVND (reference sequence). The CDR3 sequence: CASSIGVGEQYF. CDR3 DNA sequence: TGTGCCAGTAGTATCGGGGTTGGGGAGCAGTACTTC.

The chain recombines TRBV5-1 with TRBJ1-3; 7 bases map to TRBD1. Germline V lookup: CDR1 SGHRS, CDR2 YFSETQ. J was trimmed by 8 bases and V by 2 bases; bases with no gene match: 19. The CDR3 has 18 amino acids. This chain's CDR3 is CASSLRQGGITRGDTIYF. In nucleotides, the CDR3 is TGCGCCAGCAGCTTAAGACAGGGTGGCATTACGCGAGGGGACACCATATATTTT. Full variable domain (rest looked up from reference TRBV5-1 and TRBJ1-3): KAGVTQTPRYLIKTRGQQVTLSCSPISGHRSVSWYQQTPGQGLQFLFEYFSETQRNKGNFPGRFSGRQFSNSRSEMNVSTLELGDSALYLCASSLRQGGITRGDTIYFGEGSWLTVV.

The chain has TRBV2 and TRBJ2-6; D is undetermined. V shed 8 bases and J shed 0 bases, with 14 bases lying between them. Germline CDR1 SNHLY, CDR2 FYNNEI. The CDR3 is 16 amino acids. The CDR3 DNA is TGTGCCAGCCCCTATCTTCCTATCTCTGGGGCCAACGTCCTGACTTTC. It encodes CASPYLPISGANVLTF.

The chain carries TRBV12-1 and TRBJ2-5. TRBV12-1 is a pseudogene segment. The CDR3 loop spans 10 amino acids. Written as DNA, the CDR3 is TGTGCCAGCAGCTTCCAGACCCAGTACTTC. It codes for CASSFQTQYF.